This T cell receptor (beta chain) was identified during a study of control samples from healthy donors and cancer patients. Generated by immunoSEQ multiplex PCR, the TCRdb table keeps only in-frame clones and is missing some. The sample lists around 180,000 clones; around 88% were seen once. From germline, CDR1 is MGHDK and CDR2 SYGVNS. This CDR3 is 15 amino acids long. Trimming cost V 6 bases and J 6 bases, with 18 bases left between them. The TCR was taken from a woman in her 30s in good health. The V call is TRBV25-1, the J call TRBJ2-1; tentatively, D is TRBD1 or TRBD2 (5 bases each). Sequences were obtained from blood. For the CDR3, the DNA is TGTGCCAGCAGACCCCGGGACCACGGCCCCAATGAGCAGTTCTTC. It yields the protein CASRPRDHGPNEQFF.